This T cell receptor (beta chain) was observed in a study of T cells in Graves' hyperthyroidism and ophthalmopathy. The CDR3 regions of TCR beta were amplified from RNA transcripts. HTBI primers were employed in a first-round RT-PCR of the TCR CDR3. TCRdb used MiXCR to reprocess the multiplex PCR reads, holding one entry per CDR3 protein. The table lists approximately 490,000 distinct CDR3 sequences, around a fifth of them singletons. Per the germline V gene, CDR1 is SGHNT and CDR2 is YENEEA. With 5 bases clipped from V and 4 bases from J, the junction kept 6 bases outside the gene matches. There are 15 residues in the CDR3. This clonotype was seen ten or more times.

The clonotype was recovered from a woman between 70 and 85 years old with Graves' ophthalmopathy. J is TRBJ2-2 and V is TRBV11-3, with TRBD2 matching over 8 bases. The source material was blood. CDR3 protein: CASSPGAGGTGELFF. The CDR3 nucleotides read TGTGCCAGCAGCCCCGGGGCGGGAGGCACCGGGGAGCTGTTTTTT.